This is a list of T cell receptor beta chains from one sample in a study of PD-1 blockade in mismatch repair-deficient tumors. Assay used: immunoSEQ multiplex PCR; TCRdb lists only in-frame clones, some missing. This sample carries roughly 16,000 clones, approximately 84% of them seen once, and the ten largest clones take 3.4%. Material: PBMCs, obtained 4 weeks after starting pembrolizumab. The receptors were sampled from an adult with mismatch repair-deficient cancer. Both conserved end residues are part of each CDR3. D genes are given only for firm matches. Size tells how often a clone was seen (once, few, many) or the class of an expanded clone, and some rows leave it out.

clone_size	d_call	j_call	v_call	cdr3_nt	cdr3_aa
once	TRBD1	TRBJ2-5	TRBV5-4	TGTGCCAGCAGCCATCTTAGGACAGGGGGCTCGAAGACCCAGTACTTC	CASSHLRTGGSKTQYF
.	.	TRBJ2-1	TRBV30	TGTGCCTGCAGTGTATCCGGGTACAATGAGCAGTTCTTC	CACSVSGYNEQFF
.	.	TRBJ1-2	TRBV4-2	TGTGCCAGCAGCCAAGATTGGCAAGGCGGGGTCTATGGCTACACCTTC	CASSQDWQGGVYGYTF
few	.	TRBJ2-3	TRBV5-6	TGTGCCAGCAGCTTTCCAGGGGCGGAGGGCACAGATACGCAGTATTTT	CASSFPGAEGTDTQYF
once	TRBD1	TRBJ2-2	TRBV5-1	TGCGCCAGCAGTGCAGGGGGCCTGAACACCGGGGAGCTGTTTTTT	CASSAGGLNTGELFF
.	TRBD1	TRBJ1-2	TRBV5-4	TGTGCCAGCAGCGGGGACAGGGGCAGCTATGGCTACACCTTC	CASSGDRGSYGYTF
.	TRBD2	TRBJ2-7	TRBV11-3	TGTGCCAGCAGCCTTACTCAGACTAGCGGTAACTACGAGCAGTACTTC	CASSLTQTSGNYEQYF
.	TRBD1	TRBJ1-2	TRBV5-1	TGCGCCAGCAGCCTTCCAGGGGGCGCCGATGGCTACACCTTC	CASSLPGGADGYTF
.	TRBD1	TRBJ1-4	TRBV7-9	TGTGCCAGCAGCCGCCGGACAGGGGATACTGAAAAACTGTTTTTT	CASSRRTGDTEKLFF
.	TRBD1	TRBJ1-4	TRBV18	TGTGCCAGCTCACCGGGACAGGGGGGAACTGAAAAACTGTTTTTT	CASSPGQGGTEKLFF
once	.	TRBJ1-1	TRBV7-9	TGTGCCAGCAGCCCCTACAGGATCTCGCCGGACACTGAAGCTTTCTTT	CASSPYRISPDTEAFF
.	TRBD1	TRBJ1-4	TRBV7-9	TGTGCCAGCAGCAGGGGACAGAATAATGAAAAACTGTTTTTT	CASSRGQNNEKLFF
.	TRBD2	TRBJ2-1	TRBV7-2	TGTGCCAGCAGCTCCCATGAGGTAGCGGGAAAGTATGAGCAGTTCTTC	CASSSHEVAGKYEQFF
.	.	TRBJ1-1	TRBV10-3	TGTGCCATCAGTGTAGGACATCCGAACACTGAAGCTTTCTTT	CAISVGHPNTEAFF
.	.	TRBJ2-5	TRBV18	TGTGCCAGCTCACCACCGAACCGGGGGTACCAAGAGACCCAGTACTTC	CASSPPNRGYQETQYF
.	TRBD1	TRBJ2-1	TRBV19	TGTGCCAGTAGAGGGACAGACTACAATGAGCAGTTCTTC	CASRGTDYNEQFF
.	.	TRBJ1-3	TRBV5-1	TGCGCCAGCAGCTTGGCTGGACAAGCTGAGAACACCATATATTTT	CASSLAGQAENTIYF
.	TRBD1	TRBJ1-2	TRBV27	TGTGCCAGCAGTGAGTCACAGGGGGCGCTTGGCTACACCTTC	CASSESQGALGYTF
.	.	TRBJ2-7	TRBV19	TGTGCCAGTAGTGCCGGGACACGAGACTACGAGCAGTACTTC	CASSAGTRDYEQYF
.	.	TRBJ2-7	TRBV16	TGTGCCAGCAGCCAATCGGAGGGCCCTGCTGACGAGCAGTACTTC	CASSQSEGPADEQYF
.	TRBD2	TRBJ2-1	TRBV5-1	TGCGCCAGCAGCTTGGCGGCTAGCGGGACGGGCTACAATGAGCAGTTCTTC	CASSLAASGTGYNEQFF
.	TRBD1	TRBJ1-1	TRBV30	TGTGCCTGGAGTGTACGCTGGACAGGGAACACTGAAGCTTTCTTT	CAWSVRWTGNTEAFF
.	TRBD2	TRBJ2-1	TRBV5-1	TGCGCCAGCAGCTTGTTTCCGTTTAGCGGGAGGGCCGGCGATGAGCAGTTCTTC	CASSLFPFSGRAGDEQFF
.	.	TRBJ2-1	TRBV11-2	TGTGCCAGCAGCTTACATAATGAGCAGTTCTTC	CASSLHNEQFF
.	TRBD2	TRBJ2-1	TRBV2	TGTGCCAGCATCCCAGCGGGAGACCTCTACAATGAGCAGTTCTTC	CASIPAGDLYNEQFF
.	TRBD1	TRBJ1-1	TRBV4-1	TGCGCCAGCAGCCGAGGGACAGACAAGAACACTGAAGCTTTCTTT	CASSRGTDKNTEAFF
.	.	TRBJ1-4	TRBV30	TGTGCCTGGAGTGTACTAGGCGGAACTAATGAAAAACTGTTTTTT	CAWSVLGGTNEKLFF
few	.	TRBJ2-3	TRBV5-4	TGTGCCAGCAGCTTGGAGGAGGTCACAGATACGCAGTATTTT	CASSLEEVTDTQYF
few	.	TRBJ2-7	TRBV7-2	TGTGCCAGCAGCTTTGGGAGTATGACCGGGGGCGAGCAGTACTTC	CASSFGSMTGGEQYF
.	TRBD1	TRBJ2-7	TRBV2	TGTGCCAGCCTCCGACAGGGGTACTACGAGCAGTACTTC	CASLRQGYYEQYF
.	TRBD1	TRBJ2-7	TRBV5-1	TGCGCCAGCAGCTTCGGGACAGGGGGCTACGAGCAGTACTTC	CASSFGTGGYEQYF
once	TRBD2	TRBJ2-3	TRBV18	TGTGCCAGCTCGCGACTAGCGGGAGATTCAGATACGCAGTATTTT	CASSRLAGDSDTQYF
.	.	TRBJ1-5	TRBV21-1	TGTGCCAGCAGCAAAGACTACAGGGAAGGCAATCAGCCCCAGCATTTT	CASSKDYREGNQPQHF
.	.	TRBJ2-3	TRBV14	TGTGCCAGCAGCCCCACTAGGAGAGCAGATACGCAGTATTTT	CASSPTRRADTQYF
.	.	TRBJ2-3	TRBV11-2	TGTGCCAGCAGCTTAGCAGGTACCGATACGCAGTATTTT	CASSLAGTDTQYF
.	TRBD2	TRBJ2-1	TRBV10-1	TGCGCCAGCAGTGATACAGCGGGGTCCTACAATGAGCAGTTCTTC	CASSDTAGSYNEQFF
.	.	TRBJ2-3	TRBV7-9	TGTGCCAGCAGCTTAGGGCCAATGTCAGATACGCAGTATTTT	CASSLGPMSDTQYF
.	TRBD2	TRBJ2-1	TRBV5-4	TGTGCCAGCAGCAAGCCGGGACTAGCGTTCAATGAGCAGTTCTTC	CASSKPGLAFNEQFF